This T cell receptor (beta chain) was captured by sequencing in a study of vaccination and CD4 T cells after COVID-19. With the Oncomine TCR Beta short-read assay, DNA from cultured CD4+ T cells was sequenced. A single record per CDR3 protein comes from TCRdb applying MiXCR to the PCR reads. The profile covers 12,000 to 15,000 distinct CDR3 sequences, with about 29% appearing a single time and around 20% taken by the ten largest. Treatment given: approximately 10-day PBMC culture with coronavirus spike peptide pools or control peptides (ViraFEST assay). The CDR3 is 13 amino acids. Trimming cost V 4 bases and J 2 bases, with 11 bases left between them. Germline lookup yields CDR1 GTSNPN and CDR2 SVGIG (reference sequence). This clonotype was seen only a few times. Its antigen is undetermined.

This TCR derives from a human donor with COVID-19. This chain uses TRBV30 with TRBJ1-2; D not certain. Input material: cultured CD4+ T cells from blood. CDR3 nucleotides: TGTGCCTGGACCCTGGTAGCCAACTATGGCTACACCTTC. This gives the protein CAWTLVANYGYTF.